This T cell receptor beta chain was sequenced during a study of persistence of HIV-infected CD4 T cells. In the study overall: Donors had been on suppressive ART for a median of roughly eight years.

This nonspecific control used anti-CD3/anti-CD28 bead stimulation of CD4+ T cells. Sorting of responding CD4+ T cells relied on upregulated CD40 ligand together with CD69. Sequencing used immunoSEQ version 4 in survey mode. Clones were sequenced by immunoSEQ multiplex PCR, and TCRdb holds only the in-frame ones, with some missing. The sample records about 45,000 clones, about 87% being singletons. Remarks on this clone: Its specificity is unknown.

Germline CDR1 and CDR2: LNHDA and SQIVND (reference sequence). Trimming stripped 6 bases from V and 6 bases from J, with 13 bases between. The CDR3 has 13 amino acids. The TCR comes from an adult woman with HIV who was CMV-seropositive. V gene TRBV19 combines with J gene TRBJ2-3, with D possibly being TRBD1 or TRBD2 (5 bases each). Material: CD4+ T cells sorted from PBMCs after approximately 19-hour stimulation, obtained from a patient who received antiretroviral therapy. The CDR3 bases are TGTGCCAGTAGCGACGGACGGGGCGATACGCAGTATTTT. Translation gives CASSDGRGDTQYF.